A single sample gave rise to the 6 T cell receptor beta chains below, sequenced in a study of OX40 agonist ivuxolimab in advanced cancers. The repertoire was sequenced with immunoSEQ multiplex PCR; TCRdb's copy has only in-frame clones and lacks some. The data contain tens of thousands of clones, approximately 84% of them singletons. The input for sequencing was CD4+ or CD8+ T cells sorted from blood, taken in a trial of the OX40 agonist ivuxolimab. These receptors originate from an adult with an advanced solid tumor such as melanoma, head and neck, liver or kidney cancer.

This clone occurred once. The J gene is TRBJ1-1, the V gene TRBV5-1; D gene ambiguous. The germline CDR1 and CDR2 sequences are SGHRS and YFSETQ. The ends were cut back, 3 bases at V and 2 bases at J, with 11 bases in the middle. CDR3 length: 14 residues. In DNA, the CDR3 is TGCGCCAGCAGCTCCCCTAGTCTAAACACTGAAGCTTTCTTT. Translated: CASSSPSLNTEAFF.

On this clone: The same CDR3 also results from other DNA sequences found in this sample. This chain connects TRBV15 to TRBJ1-1, with D unclear. The germline CDR1 and CDR2 sequences are LNHNV and YYDKDF (reference sequence). The CDR3 totals 14 residues. Trimming stripped 4 bases from V and 3 bases from J, with 12 bases between. CDR3 DNA sequence: TGTGCCACCAGCAACCTTGGCAAGGACACTGAAGCTTTCTTT. Translating it yields CATSNLGKDTEAFF.

The rearrangement links TRBV5-1 to TRBJ1-4, with D tentatively TRBD1 (5 bases). CDR3 length equals 16 residues. With 0 bases removed from V and 8 bases from J, the gap between germline ends came to 17 bases. Germline V lookup: CDR1 SGHRS, CDR2 YFSETQ. The CDR3 spells CASSLEPGGKGEKLFF. In DNA, the CDR3 is TGCGCCAGCAGCTTGGAGCCGGGGGGAAAGGGGGAAAAACTGTTTTTT.

This chain links TRBV19 with TRBJ1-2; D ambiguous. This CDR3 is 12 amino acids long. CDR1 and CDR2 (germline): LNHDA, SQIVND (reference sequence). V lost 8 bases to trimming and J lost 3 bases, with 10 bases between them. The CDR3 spells CASEGGDYGYTF. CDR3 nucleotide sequence: TGTGCCAGTGAGGGAGGAGACTATGGCTACACCTTC.

This clone was seen once. The CDR3 DNA follows: TGTGCCAGCAGCCCTGGGGGAGGGCAGACCCAGTACTTC. Its protein product is CASSPGGGQTQYF. The V call is TRBV9, the J call TRBJ2-5; TRBD2 aligns across 7 bases. CDR3 length: 13 residues. Germline CDR1 is SGDLS and CDR2 is YYNGEE. J lost 6 bases, V lost 4 bases, and 6 bases had no gene match.

The chain has TRBV13 and TRBJ2-5; D is perhaps TRBD1 (6 bases). The CDR3 extends over 15 amino acids. Trimming left V 5 bases short and J 0 bases short, with 13 bases between. The germline CDR1 and CDR2 sequences are PRHDT and FYEKMQ (reference sequence). CDR3 amino acids: CASSTRTVYQETQYF. The CDR3 nucleotides read TGTGCCAGCAGCACGCGGACAGTGTACCAAGAGACCCAGTACTTC.